Following are 18 T cell receptor beta chains from one sample sequenced in a study of T cell responses to AZD1222 COVID-19 vaccine. Profiling relied on immunoSEQ multiplex PCR, and the TCRdb table lists in-frame clones only, not all of them. The table has some 150,000 clones, around 88% seen once. The sample was peripheral blood, taken on day 0 of MenACWY control vaccination. These receptors all come from an adult in good health.

The genes are TRBV10-3 and TRBJ1-5; 7 nucleotides agree with TRBD1. The CDR3 spans 13 residues. Unmatched junction bases numbered 10, after V lost 11 bases and J lost 6 bases. The V gene's germline CDR1 is ENHRY and CDR2 SYGVKD. CDR3 sequence reads: CAFQQGYGQPQHF. DNA of the CDR3: TGTGCCTTTCAACAGGGGTACGGTCAGCCCCAGCATTTT.

V is TRBV5-1 and J is TRBJ1-1; 7 bases line up with TRBD1. The CDR3 covers 14 residues. V lost 4 bases and J lost 4; bases outside the gene matches: 7. The V gene's germline CDR1 is SGHRS and CDR2 YFSETQ. CDR3 DNA: TGCGCCAGCAGCACCGGGACAGAGGGCACTGAAGCTTTCTTT. Protein sequence: CASSTGTEGTEAFF.

The chain couples TRBV4-3 to TRBJ2-1, with 8 bases lining up with TRBD2. V lost 5 bases, J lost 6 bases, and 15 bases stayed unmatched. This CDR3 contains 17 residues. Germline CDR1 and CDR2: LGHNA and YSLEER. CDR3 in amino acids: CASSRGSGISTVNEQFF. For the CDR3, the DNA is TGCGCCAGCAGCAGGGGTAGCGGGATTTCGACCGTCAATGAGCAGTTCTTC.

This clone was seen only once. V and J are TRBV6-5 and TRBJ2-1; D may be TRBD1 or TRBD2 (5 bases each). V shed 6 bases and J shed 8 bases, with 11 bases lying between them. Germline loops: CDR1 MNHEY, CDR2 SVGAGI. This CDR3 comprises 12 residues. Here the CDR3 reads CASSPLGDEQFF. The CDR3 DNA reads as TGTGCCAGCAGCCCATTGGGGGATGAGCAGTTCTTC.

J is TRBJ1-2 and V is TRBV6-5; 7 positions agree with TRBD1. The junction had 9 bases not matched to a gene; V was cut back by 0 bases and J by 5 bases. The CDR3 extends over 16 amino acids. The germline gives CDR1 MNHEY, CDR2 SVGAGI. The CDR3 DNA is TGTGCCAGCAGTTACTCGAGTCCCGGACAGGCATATGGCTACACCTTC. It yields the protein CASSYSSPGQAYGYTF.

The chain uses TRBV5-1 and TRBJ1-2; D ambiguous. The CDR3 spans 14 residues. Germline CDR1 and CDR2: SGHRS and YFSETQ. Trimming took 3 bases from V and 1 from J, leaving 10 bases between them. DNA of the CDR3: TGCGCCAGCAGCTCAGCAGGTGATAACTATGGCTACACCTTC. Its translation is CASSSAGDNYGYTF.

This clone was detected only a few times. The chain combines TRBV7-9 with TRBJ1-5; D is ambiguous. The germline V gene encodes CDR1 SEHNR and CDR2 FQNEAQ (reference sequence). The CDR3 extends over 14 amino acids. Trimming left V 1 base short and J 3 bases short, with 7 bases between. The CDR3 protein is CASSLGQPNQPQHF. The CDR3 coding sequence is TGTGCCAGCAGCTTAGGGCAGCCCAATCAGCCCCAGCATTTT.

The chain employs TRBV5-1 and TRBJ1-4; a weak D match, TRBD1 (6 bases). Trimming cost V 5 bases and J 0 bases, with 14 bases left between them. This CDR3 is 16 amino acids long. The germline CDR1 and CDR2 sequences are SGHRS and YFSETQ. CDR3 in DNA: TGCGCCAGCAGATTGTTAGAGGGGGCAACTAATGAAAAACTGTTTTTT. Its protein is CASRLLEGATNEKLFF.

This chain connects TRBV6-2 or TRBV6-3 to TRBJ1-1; D uncertain. Germline CDR1 and CDR2: MNHEY and SVGEGT. This CDR3 has 12 amino acids. Trimming shortened V by 0 bases and J by 11 bases, and 10 bases separated the two germline ends. The CDR3 spells CASSYSGLRAFF. As DNA, the CDR3 is TGTGCCAGCAGTTACTCCGGCTTGAGGGCTTTCTTT.

The count of this clone is one. The rearrangement joins TRBV18 to TRBJ2-5; unclear D gene. This CDR3 has 13 amino acids. Germline lookup yields CDR1 KGHSH and CDR2 LQKENI. V was trimmed by 4 bases and J by 5 bases, leaving 11 bases between them. The CDR3 DNA follows: TGTGCCAGCTCACTTGCCAGACGGGAGACCCAGTACTTC. Its protein product is CASSLARRETQYF.

This clone came up a few times. The J gene is TRBJ1-6, the V gene TRBV19, with D hard to call. Trimming stripped 0 bases from V and 9 bases from J, with 15 bases between. Germline CDR1 and CDR2: LNHDA and SQIVND (reference sequence). The CDR3 has 16 residues. For the CDR3, the DNA is TGTGCCAGTAGTATAGATGGGGTTAGGGTCGGTTCACCCCTCCACTTT. It codes for CASSIDGVRVGSPLHF.

This chain links TRBV7-2 with TRBJ1-5, with D possibly being TRBD1 (5 bases). Germline-derived CDR1 and CDR2 are SGHTA and FQGNSA. The CDR3 has 13 residues. Trimming stripped 3 bases from V and 7 bases from J, with 10 bases between. The CDR3 DNA follows: TGTGCCAGCAGCTTGCAGGGAGCCCAGCCCCAGCATTTT. Translating gives CASSLQGAQPQHF.

V is TRBV6-6 and J is TRBJ1-2, with TRBD1 matching 10 bases. The CDR3 length is 13 residues. Germline trimming cut 7 bases from V and 5 bases from J; bases unmatched to any gene: 4. Germline CDR1 is MNHNY and CDR2 is SVGAGI (reference sequence). CDR3 protein: CASKTGQGYGYTF. The CDR3 region has the DNA TGTGCCAGCAAAACGGGACAGGGGTATGGCTACACCTTC.

The chain combines TRBV4-1 with TRBJ1-4, with D unclear. The V and J ends lost 0 bases and 0 bases respectively, with 11 bases between them. Looked up from germline, CDR1 is MGHRA and CDR2 is YSYEKL. There are 17 residues in the CDR3. The CDR3 DNA reads TGCGCCAGCAGCCAAGATCGGTCACTTGCAACTAATGAAAAACTGTTTTTT. Protein: CASSQDRSLATNEKLFF.

The chain has TRBV6-6 and TRBJ2-3; D uncertain. The CDR3 covers 13 residues. With 3 bases removed from V and 3 bases from J, the gap between germline ends came to 7 bases. Germline V gene sequence: CDR1 MNHNY, CDR2 SVGAGI (reference sequence). The CDR3 protein is CASSYQETDTQYF. The CDR3 bases are TGTGCCAGCAGTTATCAGGAGACAGATACGCAGTATTTT.

CDR3 amino acids: CASSLLDGHYNSPLHF. CDR3 sequence (DNA): TGTGCCAGCAGCTTACTCGACGGGCATTATAATTCACCCCTCCACTTT. The chain uses TRBV11-2 and TRBJ1-6; no clear D gene. Trimming removed 2 bases at V and 4 bases at J, with 12 bases between. This CDR3 spans 16 amino acids. Germline V gives CDR1 SGHAT, CDR2 FQNNGV.

This sequence joins TRBV28 and TRBJ1-2, with TRBD1 identical over 8 bases. Losses at the gene ends were 6 bases for V and 4 bases for J; bases not matched to a gene: 13. Germline CDR1 and CDR2: MDHEN and SYDVKM. This CDR3 is 16 amino acids long. DNA for the CDR3: TGTGCCAGCAGGGATTCGGCAGGGGGCGTCGGCTATGGCTACACCTTC. Its translation is CASRDSAGGVGYGYTF.

This clone was seen only once. The J gene is TRBJ1-1, the V gene TRBV6-5, with 7 bases that match TRBD1. Trimming at V came to 6 bases and at J to 1 base, leaving 5 bases not matched to a gene. Germline assignment: CDR1 MNHEY and CDR2 SVGAGI. The CDR3 sequence is 14 residues long. For the CDR3, the DNA is TGTGCCAGCAGCACCCAGGGGGAGAACACTGAAGCTTTCTTT. Translated, it gives CASSTQGENTEAFF.